These T cell receptor beta chains were read from a single sample in a study of blood T cell repertoires in COVID-19. Clones were read by immunoSEQ multiplex PCR, and TCRdb kept only the in-frame ones, dropping some. The table records about 110,000 clones, nearly 80% of them present only once. Sequencing was carried out using peripheral blood. The origin of the receptors is a woman older than 75 with active or convalescent COVID-19. Each CDR3 is given with its conserved first and last residue. The order of the fields is CDR3 length, D gene, V gene, J gene, clone size, CDR3 protein, CDR3 DNA. A D gene is named only where the DNA matches it firmly. Some rows have no size entry. The others give once, few or many, or a class for an expanded clone.

13	.	TRBV29-1	TRBJ2-7	.	CSVAPEGVYEQYF	TGCAGCGTAGCTCCGGAGGGTGTCTACGAGCAGTACTTC
17	.	TRBV2	TRBJ2-1	once	CASARRSGTGLGDEQFF	TGTGCCAGTGCAAGGAGGAGCGGGACAGGACTCGGCGATGAGCAGTTCTTC
14	.	TRBV4-2	TRBJ2-2	.	CASSHPGRAGELFF	TGTGCCAGCAGCCACCCAGGGCGCGCCGGGGAGCTGTTTTTT
19	.	TRBV18	TRBJ2-1	.	CASSPIRIRMRVGNNEQFF	TGTGCCAGCTCACCAATACGTATCCGGATGAGGGTAGGTAACAATGAGCAGTTCTTC
17	TRBD1	TRBV24-1	TRBJ2-2	.	CATSDPTGGENTGELFF	TGTGCCACCAGTGATCCGACAGGGGGCGAGAACACCGGGGAGCTGTTTTTT
14	TRBD2	TRBV2	TRBJ2-1	.	CASKVIAGDLEQFF	TGTGCCAGCAAGGTCATAGCGGGAGATCTAGAGCAGTTCTTC
16	TRBD1	TRBV5-1	TRBJ2-2	.	CASSLVGTENTGELFF	TGCGCCAGCAGCTTGGTGGGGACAGAGAACACCGGGGAGCTGTTTTTT
17	TRBD1	TRBV6-2/TRBV6-3	TRBJ2-7	few	CASSYSRVGTGQHEQYF	TGTGCCAGCAGTTACTCGAGAGTAGGGACAGGGCAGCACGAGCAGTACTTC
16	TRBD2	TRBV5-1	TRBJ2-2	.	CASSLGLAGGAGELFF	TGCGCCAGCAGCCTGGGACTAGCGGGGGGTGCTGGGGAGCTGTTTTTT
13	.	TRBV23-1	TRBJ2-3	.	CASSRLGLPPMYF	TGCGCCAGCAGCCGACTAGGACTCCCTCCGATGTATTTT
14	.	TRBV7-3	TRBJ2-1	.	CASSPASAYNEQFF	TGTGCCAGCAGCCCTGCGAGTGCCTACAATGAGCAGTTCTTC
17	TRBD2	TRBV24-1	TRBJ2-1	.	CATSDPTSGRPLGEQFF	TGTGCCACCAGTGACCCTACTAGCGGGAGGCCCCTAGGGGAGCAGTTCTTC
14	.	TRBV7-2	TRBJ2-3	.	CASSLGRATDTQYF	TGTGCCAGCAGCTTAGGCAGGGCCACAGATACGCAGTATTTT
14	.	TRBV7-3	TRBJ2-1	.	CASREQPTDNEQFF	TGTGCCAGCAGAGAACAACCGACTGACAATGAGCAGTTCTTC
15	TRBD1	TRBV9	TRBJ1-2	.	CASSVVDRASDGYTF	TGTGCCAGCAGCGTAGTGGACAGGGCTTCGGATGGCTACACCTTC
17	TRBD2	TRBV6-4	TRBJ2-3	.	CASSDSFPSGRSDTQYF	TGTGCCAGCAGTGACTCTTTTCCTAGCGGGAGGTCGGATACGCAGTATTTT
15	TRBD1	TRBV28	TRBJ2-7	.	CASSSTGDLIHEQYF	TGTGCCAGCAGTTCCACAGGGGACCTCATTCACGAGCAGTACTTC
13	.	TRBV2	TRBJ2-7	.	CASSKDYSYEQYF	TGTGCCAGCAGTAAGGACTATTCCTACGAGCAGTACTTC
18	.	TRBV7-9	TRBJ2-7	few	CASSVDDRKVFVSYEQYF	TGTGCCAGCAGCGTAGATGACAGAAAGGTCTTTGTCTCCTACGAGCAGTACTTC
15	TRBD1	TRBV2	TRBJ2-7	few	CASRGDRVGSYEQYF	TGTGCCAGCAGAGGCGACAGGGTAGGGTCCTACGAGCAGTACTTC
15	TRBD2	TRBV6-5	TRBJ2-7	.	CASSYLAGVSYEQYF	TGTGCCAGCAGTTACCTAGCGGGAGTCTCCTACGAGCAGTACTTC
16	.	TRBV4-2	TRBJ1-1	few	CASSQQPGGGHTEAFF	TGTGCCAGCAGCCAACAGCCCGGTGGAGGACACACTGAAGCTTTCTTT
13	.	TRBV5-1	TRBJ1-3	.	CASSPREGNTIYF	TGCGCCAGCAGTCCCAGGGAAGGAAACACCATATATTTT
15	TRBD2	TRBV19	TRBJ2-7	.	CASSQRLAAEDEQYF	TGTGCCAGTAGTCAGAGGCTAGCGGCGGAAGACGAGCAGTACTTC
14	.	TRBV6-1	TRBJ1-2	few	CASSDYRDNSGYTF	TGTGCCAGCAGTGATTACCGGGACAACTCTGGCTACACCTTC
14	.	TRBV9	TRBJ2-7	.	CASSVATGSYEQYF	TGTGCCAGCAGCGTCGCTACAGGCAGCTACGAGCAGTACTTC
16	TRBD1	TRBV2	TRBJ2-2	.	CASKEGQGVVTGELFF	TGTGCCAGCAAAGAGGGACAGGGGGTTGTGACCGGGGAGCTGTTTTTT
12	.	TRBV12-3/TRBV12-4	TRBJ1-5	few	CASRGQGGPQHF	TGTGCCAGCAGAGGACAAGGGGGGCCCCAGCATTTT
16	TRBD1	TRBV18	TRBJ1-5	.	CASSRATGGGNQPQHF	TGTGCCAGCTCACGAGCTACAGGGGGCGGCAATCAGCCCCAGCATTTT
15	.	TRBV18	TRBJ2-5	.	CASSPRGRDQETQYF	TGTGCCAGCTCACCCAGGGGAAGGGATCAAGAGACCCAGTACTTC
14	TRBD1	TRBV10-3	TRBJ2-7	.	CAISGTGGSYEQYF	TGTGCCATCAGCGGGACAGGGGGCTCCTACGAGCAGTACTTC
15	.	TRBV7-9	TRBJ2-1	.	CASSSRGPMFHEQFF	TGTGCCAGCAGCTCGAGAGGCCCCATGTTCCATGAGCAGTTCTTC
12	.	TRBV28	TRBJ1-2	.	CASSFQNYGYTF	TGTGCCAGCAGTTTTCAGAACTATGGCTACACCTTC
15	TRBD1	TRBV5-1	TRBJ1-1	.	CASSSRQGGNTEAFF	TGCGCCAGCAGCTCGCGACAGGGGGGGAACACTGAAGCTTTCTTT
13	.	TRBV28	TRBJ2-1	once	CASSLSGDNEQFF	TGTGCCAGCAGTTTATCAGGGGACAATGAGCAGTTCTTC
18	TRBD1	TRBV15	TRBJ1-6	.	CATSRDLSGTGGRSPLHF	TGTGCCACCAGCAGAGATTTAAGCGGGACAGGGGGCCGGTCACCCCTCCACTTT
16	TRBD2	TRBV23-1	TRBJ2-1	few	CASSQNSGRNYNEQFF	TGCGCCAGCAGTCAAAACAGCGGGAGAAACTACAATGAGCAGTTCTTC
16	TRBD2	TRBV11-3	TRBJ2-1	once	CASSLGAGGPYNEQFF	TGTGCCAGCAGCTTAGGGGCGGGAGGTCCCTACAATGAGCAGTTCTTC
16	.	TRBV19	TRBJ1-2	few	CASSIAGVGPNYGYTF	TGTGCCAGTAGTATAGCCGGGGTTGGGCCTAACTATGGCTACACCTTC
15	.	TRBV5-5	TRBJ1-2	.	CASSPTTDSTYGYTF	TGTGCCAGCAGCCCTACAACGGACAGTACCTATGGCTACACCTTC
13	.	TRBV9	TRBJ2-1	once	CASSVGAHNEQFF	TGTGCCAGCAGCGTAGGGGCTCACAATGAGCAGTTCTTC
17	TRBD2	TRBV5-1	TRBJ2-1	.	CASSFLAGLPYGNEQFF	TGCGCCAGCAGCTTTCTGGCGGGACTACCCTACGGGAATGAGCAGTTCTTC
17	.	TRBV21-1	TRBJ1-5	.	CASSKEVEQGRNQPQHF	TGTGCCAGCAGCAAAGAAGTGGAACAGGGCCGCAATCAGCCCCAGCATTTT
15	TRBD2	TRBV7-6	TRBJ2-5	once	CASSLTSGLQETQYF	TGTGCCAGCAGCTTGACTAGCGGGCTCCAAGAGACCCAGTACTTC
15	TRBD2	TRBV5-1	TRBJ2-1	.	CASKRTSGLRDEQFF	TGCGCCAGTAAAAGGACTAGCGGCCTTAGGGATGAGCAGTTCTTC
17	TRBD1	TRBV28	TRBJ1-4	.	CASSLWSRGSANEKLFF	TGTGCCAGCAGTTTATGGTCCAGGGGGTCGGCTAATGAAAAACTGTTTTTT
11	.	TRBV10-3	TRBJ2-1	once	CAIRREDEQFF	TGTGCCATCAGACGGGAAGATGAGCAGTTCTTC